This T cell receptor beta chain was observed in a study of T-cell reconstitution after alpha-beta-depleted transplantation in children. The study's findings and limits: In patients about two months after transplant, alpha-beta T cells reportedly arose from several hundred expanded graft clones. At the one-year point after transplant, T-cell counts and TCRbeta diversity were found to come mostly from T cells that had been newly produced. Surviving recipient T cells and intrathymic progenitors accounted for some patients' high TCRbeta diversity at day 60.

V was clipped by 3 bases and J by 1 base; unmatched bases: 14. The CDR3 consists of 19 residues. The authors prepared the TCRbeta library with unique molecular identifiers. TCRdb fed the PCR reads into MiXCR, producing one record per CDR3 protein. Of hundreds of thousands of distinct CDR3 sequences detected, less than 20% appear once; the ten largest clones hold 5%. Regarding this clonotype: Its antigen is unknown.

The sequencing here drew on PBMCs, mostly from graft donor cells, taken 360 days after TCRalphabeta/CD19-depleted stem cell transplant. This sequence joins TRBV12-3 or TRBV12-4 and TRBJ2-3, with TRBD2 identical over 9 bases. The TCR comes from a male patient between 10 and 17 years old who had a stem cell transplant for acute lymphoblastic leukemia, so the T cells may come from the graft donor. The CDR3 is CASSFARAGGPSGTDTQYF. The CDR3 DNA sequence: TGTGCCAGCAGTTTTGCAAGGGCGGGAGGGCCCTCAGGCACAGATACGCAGTATTTT.